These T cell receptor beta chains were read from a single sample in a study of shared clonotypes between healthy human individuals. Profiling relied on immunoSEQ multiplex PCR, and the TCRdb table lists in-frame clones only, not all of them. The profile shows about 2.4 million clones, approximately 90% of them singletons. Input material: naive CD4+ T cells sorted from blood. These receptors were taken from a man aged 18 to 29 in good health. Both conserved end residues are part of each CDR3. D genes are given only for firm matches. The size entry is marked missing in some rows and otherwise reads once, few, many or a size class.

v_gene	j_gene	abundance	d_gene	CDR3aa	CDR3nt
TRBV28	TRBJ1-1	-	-	CASSSGQRDTEAFF	TGTGCCAGCAGTTCGGGTCAACGGGACACTGAAGCTTTCTTT
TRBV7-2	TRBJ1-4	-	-	CASSSSATNEKLFF	TGTGCCAGCAGCTCCAGCGCAACTAATGAAAAACTGTTTTTT
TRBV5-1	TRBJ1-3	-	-	CASSLAASSSGNTIYF	TGCGCCAGCAGCTTGGCTGCTTCCAGCTCTGGAAACACCATATATTTT
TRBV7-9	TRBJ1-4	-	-	CASSLAGSIVNEKLFF	TGTGCCAGCAGCTTAGCAGGTTCTATAGTAAATGAAAAACTGTTTTTT
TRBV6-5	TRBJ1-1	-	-	CASSLGGEAFF	TGTGCCAGCAGTCTGGGGGGGGAAGCTTTCTTT
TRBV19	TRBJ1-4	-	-	CASSSKGSTNEKLFF	TGTGCCAGTAGTTCCAAGGGGTCAACTAATGAAAAACTGTTTTTT
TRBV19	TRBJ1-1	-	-	CASSRHTEAFF	TGTGCCAGTAGTCGCCACACTGAAGCTTTCTTT
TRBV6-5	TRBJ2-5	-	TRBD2	CASSYSAGGGRETQYF	TGTGCCAGCAGTTACTCGGCGGGGGGCGGTCGGGAGACCCAGTACTTC
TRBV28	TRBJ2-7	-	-	CASNAGLQYEQYF	TGTGCCAGCAACGCGGGATTACAATACGAGCAGTACTTC
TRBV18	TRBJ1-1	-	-	CASSPPSGNREEGAFF	TGTGCCAGCTCACCGCCTTCAGGGAACAGGGAAGAGGGAGCTTTCTTT
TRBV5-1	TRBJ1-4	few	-	CASSLVLDEKLFF	TGCGCCAGCAGCTTGGTGTTGGATGAAAAACTGTTTTTT
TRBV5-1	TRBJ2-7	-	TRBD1	CASSDLGTGYEQYF	TGCGCCAGCAGCGACCTCGGGACAGGGTACGAGCAGTACTTC
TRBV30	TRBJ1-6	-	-	CAWTPLKNSPLHF	TGTGCCTGGACCCCCCTTAAGAATTCACCCCTCCACTTT
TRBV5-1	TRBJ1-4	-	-	CASTPDGNEKLFF	TGCGCCAGCACCCCGGACGGGAATGAAAAACTGTTTTTT
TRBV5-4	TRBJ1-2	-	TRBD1	CASRLTGGNYGYTF	TGTGCCAGCAGATTAACAGGGGGCAACTATGGCTACACCTTC
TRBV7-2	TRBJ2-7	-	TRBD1	CASSLGTGIHEQYF	TGTGCCAGCAGCCTCGGGACAGGGATACACGAGCAGTACTTC
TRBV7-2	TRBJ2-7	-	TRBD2	CASSRLAGHGYEQYF	TGTGCCAGCAGCCGACTAGCGGGGCACGGTTACGAGCAGTACTTC
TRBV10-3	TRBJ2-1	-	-	CAIRVGPGDYNEQFF	TGTGCCATCAGGGTCGGGCCCGGCGACTACAATGAGCAGTTCTTC
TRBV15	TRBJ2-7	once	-	CATSRDYSDEQYF	TGTGCCACCAGCAGAGATTATTCGGACGAGCAGTACTTC
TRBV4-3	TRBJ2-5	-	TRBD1	CASSRIQGAQETQYF	TGCGCCAGCAGCCGGATACAGGGGGCCCAAGAGACCCAGTACTTC
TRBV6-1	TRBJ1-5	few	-	CASLGNDINQPQHF	TGTGCCAGCCTGGGCAATGATATCAATCAGCCCCAGCATTTT
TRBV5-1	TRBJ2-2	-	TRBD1	CASRPGQTSNTGELFF	TGCGCCAGCAGGCCGGGACAGACATCGAACACCGGGGAGCTGTTTTTT
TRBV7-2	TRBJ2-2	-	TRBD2	CASSSWTSGRTGELFF	TGTGCCAGCAGCTCCTGGACTAGCGGGAGGACCGGGGAGCTGTTTTTT
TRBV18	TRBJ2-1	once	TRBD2	CASSPPGLSGNEQFF	TGTGCCAGCTCACCCCCGGGACTAAGCGGGAATGAGCAGTTCTTC
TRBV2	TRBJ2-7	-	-	CASRVDRPPTEQYF	TGTGCCAGCAGGGTTGACAGGCCCCCGACCGAGCAGTACTTC
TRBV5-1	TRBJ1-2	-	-	CASSLVVRNTIGGYTF	TGCGCCAGCAGCCTGGTGGTGAGGAACACGATTGGAGGCTACACCTTC